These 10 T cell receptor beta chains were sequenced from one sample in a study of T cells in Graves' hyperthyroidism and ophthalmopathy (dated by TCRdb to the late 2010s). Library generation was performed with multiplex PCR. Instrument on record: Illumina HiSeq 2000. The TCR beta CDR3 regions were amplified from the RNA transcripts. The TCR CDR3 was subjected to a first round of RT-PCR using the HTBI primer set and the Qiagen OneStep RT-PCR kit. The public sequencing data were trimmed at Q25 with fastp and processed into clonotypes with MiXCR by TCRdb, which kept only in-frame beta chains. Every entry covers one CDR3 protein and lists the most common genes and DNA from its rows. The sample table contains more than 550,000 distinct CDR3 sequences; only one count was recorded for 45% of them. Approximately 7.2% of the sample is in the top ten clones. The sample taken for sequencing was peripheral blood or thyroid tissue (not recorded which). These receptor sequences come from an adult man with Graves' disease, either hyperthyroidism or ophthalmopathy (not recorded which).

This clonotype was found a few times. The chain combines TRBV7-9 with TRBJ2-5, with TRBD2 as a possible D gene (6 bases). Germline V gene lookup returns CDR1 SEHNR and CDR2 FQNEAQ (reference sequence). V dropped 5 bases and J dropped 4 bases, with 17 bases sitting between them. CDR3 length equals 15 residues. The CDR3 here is CASSPEEGLGETQYF. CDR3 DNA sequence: TGTGCCAGCAGCCCAGAGGAGGGGTTAGGAGAGACCCAGTACTTC. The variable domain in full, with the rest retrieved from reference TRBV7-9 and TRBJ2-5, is DTGVSQNPRHKITKRGQNVTFRCDPISEHNRLYWYRQTLGQGPEFLTYFQNEAQLEKSRLLSDRFSAERPKGSFSTLEIQRTEQGDSAMYLCASSPEEGLGETQYFGPGTRLLVL.

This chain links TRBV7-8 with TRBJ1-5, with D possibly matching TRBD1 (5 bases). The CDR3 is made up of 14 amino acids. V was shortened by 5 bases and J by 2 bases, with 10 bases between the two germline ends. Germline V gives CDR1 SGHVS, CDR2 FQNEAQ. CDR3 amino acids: CASSPRAGNQPQHF. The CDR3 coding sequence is TGTGCCAGCAGCCCCAGGGCTGGCAATCAGCCCCAGCATTTT.

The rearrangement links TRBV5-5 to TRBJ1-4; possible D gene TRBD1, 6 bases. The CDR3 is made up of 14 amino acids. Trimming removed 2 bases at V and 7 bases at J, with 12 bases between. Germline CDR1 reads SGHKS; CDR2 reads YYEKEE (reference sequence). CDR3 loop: CASSLGGMGEKLFF. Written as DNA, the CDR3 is TGTGCCAGCAGCTTAGGGGGGATGGGTGAAAAACTGTTTTTT.

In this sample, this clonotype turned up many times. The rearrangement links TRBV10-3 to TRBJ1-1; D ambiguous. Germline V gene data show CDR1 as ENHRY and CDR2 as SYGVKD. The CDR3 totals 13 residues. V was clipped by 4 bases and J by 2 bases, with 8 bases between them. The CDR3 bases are TGTGCCATCAGTGCCGGTCGCAACACTGAAGCTTTCTTT. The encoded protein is CAISAGRNTEAFF.

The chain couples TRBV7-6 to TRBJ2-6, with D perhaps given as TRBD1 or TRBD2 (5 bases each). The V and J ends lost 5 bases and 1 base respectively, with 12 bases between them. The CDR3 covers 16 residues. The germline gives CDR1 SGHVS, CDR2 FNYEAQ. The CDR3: CASSTLGDSGANVLTF. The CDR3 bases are TGTGCCAGCAGCACCTTGGGGGATTCTGGGGCCAACGTCCTGACTTTC.

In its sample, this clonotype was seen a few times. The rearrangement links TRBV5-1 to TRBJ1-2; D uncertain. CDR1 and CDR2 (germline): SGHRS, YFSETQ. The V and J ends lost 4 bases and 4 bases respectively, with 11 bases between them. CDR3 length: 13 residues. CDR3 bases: TGCGCCAGCAGCCAAGACAATTCCTATGGCTACACCTTC. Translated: CASSQDNSYGYTF.

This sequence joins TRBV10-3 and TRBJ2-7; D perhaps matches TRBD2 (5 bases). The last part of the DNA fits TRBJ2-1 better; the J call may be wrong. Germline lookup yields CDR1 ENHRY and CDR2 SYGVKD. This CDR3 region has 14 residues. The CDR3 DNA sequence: TGTGCCGTCACCGGGGAAAGCTCCTACAATGAGCAGTTCTTC. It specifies CAVTGESSYNEQFF.

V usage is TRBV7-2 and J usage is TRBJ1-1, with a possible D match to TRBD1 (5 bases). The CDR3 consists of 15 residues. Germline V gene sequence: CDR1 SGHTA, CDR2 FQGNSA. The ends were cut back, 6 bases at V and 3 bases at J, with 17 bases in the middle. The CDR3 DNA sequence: TGTGCCAGCAGTTTCAAAGGGGAGACGGACACTGAAGCTTTCTTT. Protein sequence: CASSFKGETDTEAFF.

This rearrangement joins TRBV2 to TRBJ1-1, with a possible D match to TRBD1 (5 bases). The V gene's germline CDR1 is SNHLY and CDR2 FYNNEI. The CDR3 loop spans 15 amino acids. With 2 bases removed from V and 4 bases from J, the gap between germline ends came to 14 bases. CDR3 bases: TGTGCCAGCAGTGAACTCCAGGGATGGGGCACTGAAGCTTTCTTT. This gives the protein CASSELQGWGTEAFF.

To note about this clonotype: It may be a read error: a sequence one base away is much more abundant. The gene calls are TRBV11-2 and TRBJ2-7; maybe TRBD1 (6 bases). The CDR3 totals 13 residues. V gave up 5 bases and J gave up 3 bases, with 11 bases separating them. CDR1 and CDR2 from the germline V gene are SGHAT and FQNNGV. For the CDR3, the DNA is TGTGCCAGCAGCACCGTACAGGGCTACGAGCAGTACTTC. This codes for CASSTVQGYEQYF.